This passage covers 30 T cell receptor beta chains from one sample sequenced in a study of T cell repertoires in cytomegalovirus infection. For these receptors, no antigen is known. TCRdb recomputed calls from the reads with MiXCR, one row per CDR3 protein. The profile shows roughly 200,000 distinct CDR3 sequences, approximately 38% of them singletons. This specimen consisted of CD8+ T cells from cultured PBMCs, obtained from culture after CMV antigen stimulation. These receptors all stem from a human donor in good health (CMV status not recorded). Some clones in this sample may be carry-over from other donors' samples.

The genes are TRBV12-5 and TRBJ2-2, with 7 bases lining up with TRBD2. The ends lost 0 bases at V and 5 bases at J; junction bases unmatched: 3. This CDR3 is 15 amino acids long. Germline V gene lookup returns CDR1 LGHNT and CDR2 FRNRAP. The CDR3 sequence: CASGLVLGGTGELFF. CDR3 bases: TGTGCTAGTGGTTTGGTACTGGGGGGGACCGGGGAGCTGTTTTTT.

This rearrangement joins TRBV11-3 to TRBJ1-6, with a tentative D call TRBD1 (5 bases). CDR1 SGHNT and CDR2 YENEEA come from the germline V gene. The CDR3 has 16 amino acids. V lost 4 bases, J lost 9 bases, and 19 bases lay in between. The CDR3 nucleotides read TGTGCCAGCAGCTCCCTGATGGGGGTTGAGGGTTCACCCCTCCACTTT. Protein product: CASSSLMGVEGSPLHF.

V is TRBV5-6 and J is TRBJ2-2; 11 nucleotides line up with TRBD2. Trimming removed 0 bases from V and 5 bases from J; junction bases left unmatched: 6. The CDR3 contains 17 residues. Germline V gene lookup returns CDR1 SGHDT and CDR2 YYEEEE. CDR3 DNA sequence: TGTGCCAGCAGCTTGGCAGGGGGACTAGCGGAAACCGGGGAGCTGTTTTTT. Amino acids: CASSLAGGLAETGELFF.

V and J are TRBV20-1 and TRBJ1-5; 7 positions match TRBD1. CDR3 length: 14 amino acids. The germline V gene encodes CDR1 DFQATT and CDR2 SNEGSKA (reference sequence). With 3 bases clipped from V and 7 bases from J, the junction kept 9 bases outside the gene matches. CDR3 protein: CSARDRFSGQPQHF. The CDR3 coding sequence is TGCAGTGCTAGGGACAGGTTCTCTGGACAGCCCCAGCATTTT.

The chain combines TRBV7-9 with TRBJ2-1; the D gene is possibly TRBD2 (6 bases). V gave up 6 bases and J gave up 2 bases, with 26 bases separating them. Germline V gives CDR1 SEHNR, CDR2 FQNEAQ (reference sequence). The CDR3 loop spans 19 amino acids. CDR3 sequence: CASSLALTSGKLTYNEQFF. In nucleotides, the CDR3 is TGTGCCAGCAGTCTCGCCCTGACTAGTGGAAAGCTGACCTACAATGAGCAGTTCTTC.

The chain carries TRBV7-6 and TRBJ1-1; tentatively, D is TRBD1 (5 bases). This CDR3 has 14 amino acids. Germline lookup yields CDR1 SGHVS and CDR2 FNYEAQ. V was trimmed by 1 base and J by 4 bases, leaving 10 bases between them. CDR3 in amino acids: CASSLVGRGTEAFF. CDR3 in DNA: TGTGCCAGCAGCTTAGTGGGTAGGGGCACTGAAGCTTTCTTT.

J is TRBJ1-6 and V is TRBV4-1; D is unresolved. The V gene's germline CDR1 is MGHRA and CDR2 YSYEKL. V lost 0 bases to trimming and J lost 10 bases, with 13 bases between them. The CDR3 totals 15 residues. The CDR3 sequence is CASSQDTRVGSPLHF. The CDR3 DNA reads TGCGCCAGCAGCCAAGATACAAGGGTTGGATCACCCCTCCACTTT.

This clonotype appeared many times. This chain uses TRBV7-9 with TRBJ1-1; D remains unclear. CDR3 length: 14 amino acids. Trimming shortened V by 4 bases and J by 1 base, and 10 bases separated the two germline ends. CDR1 SEHNR and CDR2 FQNEAQ come from the germline V gene (reference sequence). The chain's CDR3 is CASSSEWGNTEAFF. CDR3 in DNA: TGTGCCAGCAGCTCCGAGTGGGGGAACACTGAAGCTTTCTTT.

The chain is built from TRBV7-9 and TRBJ2-7; 8 nucleotides line up with TRBD1. This CDR3 region has 16 residues. Germline CDR1 and CDR2: SEHNR and FQNEAQ (reference sequence). V trimming: 2 bases; J trimming: 0 bases; junction bases outside the gene matches: 6. The CDR3 region is CASSLKAGTGSYEQYF. The CDR3 DNA reads TGTGCCAGCAGCTTAAAGGCCGGGACAGGCTCCTACGAGCAGTACTTC.

The genes are TRBV7-6 and TRBJ2-3; D gene unclear. The CDR3 spans 13 residues. Looked up from germline, CDR1 is SGHVS and CDR2 is FNYEAQ. Trimming shortened V by 1 base and J by 4 bases, and 6 bases separated the two germline ends. This CDR3 is CASSLESPDTQYF. The DNA for the CDR3 is TGTGCCAGCAGCTTAGAATCCCCAGATACGCAGTATTTT.

The sample holds a few counts of this clonotype. The V gene is TRBV7-8, the J gene TRBJ2-3; 10 positions match TRBD1. This CDR3 spans 16 amino acids. CDR1 is SGHVS and CDR2 is FQNEAQ in the germline V gene. The V segment lost 5 bases and the J segment 2 bases; nucleotides outside the gene matches: 7. The CDR3: CASSLLTGGNTDTQYF. The CDR3 nucleotides read TGTGCCAGCAGCCTCTTGACAGGGGGCAACACAGATACGCAGTATTTT.

This clonotype came up a few times. The chain links TRBV7-8 to TRBJ1-5; no definite D call. Germline V gene sequence: CDR1 SGHVS, CDR2 FQNEAQ. V was trimmed by 6 bases and J by 4 bases, leaving 10 bases between them. The CDR3 length is 13 residues. CDR3 protein: CASRRESNQPQHF. CDR3 coding DNA: TGTGCCAGCAGGAGGGAATCTAATCAGCCCCAGCATTTT. The full variable domain, its missing parts supplied by reference TRBV7-8 and TRBJ1-5, is GAGVSQSPRYKVAKRGQDVALRCDPISGHVSLFWYQQALGQGPEFLTYFQNEAQLDKSGLPSDRFFAERPEGSVSTLKIQRTQQEDSAVYLCASRRESNQPQHFGDGTRLSIL.

This clonotype has more than one count but fewer than ten. The chain is built from TRBV7-9 and TRBJ1-1, with no clear D. CDR1 and CDR2 (germline): SEHNR, FQNEAQ (reference sequence). The length of the CDR3 is 15 residues. V was trimmed by 1 base and J by 2 bases, leaving 11 bases between them. DNA of the CDR3: TGTGCCAGCAGCTTAGTAGGCAGACTAAACACTGAAGCTTTCTTT. Translating it yields CASSLVGRLNTEAFF.

This clonotype was detected only a few times. V usage is TRBV7-2 and J usage is TRBJ2-2; no definite D call. CDR3 length: 12 residues. The V gene's germline CDR1 is SGHTA and CDR2 FQGNSA. Trimming cost V 3 bases and J 6 bases, with 5 bases left between them. In DNA, the CDR3 is TGTGCCAGCAGCTTCAGAGCCGGGGAGCTGTTTTTT. Residues: CASSFRAGELFF.

The V call is TRBV7-6, the J call TRBJ2-5; 10 bases fit TRBD1. The CDR3 loop spans 16 amino acids. The germline V gene has CDR1 SGHVS and CDR2 FNYEAQ. The trim removed 3 bases at V and 4 bases at J, leaving 8 bases unmatched. The CDR3 is CASSFPGDRGGETQYF. For the CDR3, the DNA is TGTGCCAGCAGCTTCCCGGGGGACAGGGGTGGAGAGACCCAGTACTTC.

The chain combines TRBV27 with TRBJ1-4, with no clear D. Trimming left V 6 bases short and J 4 bases short, with 9 bases between. The CDR3 runs 13 residues. Germline lookup yields CDR1 MNHEY and CDR2 SMNVEV (reference sequence). The CDR3: CASRPDYNEKLFF. The DNA for the CDR3 is TGTGCCAGCAGACCGGACTATAATGAAAAACTGTTTTTT.

This clonotype has more than one count but fewer than ten. The chain joins TRBV27 to TRBJ2-3; TRBD2 might be the D (5 bases). The CDR3 has 15 residues. Germline loops: CDR1 MNHEY, CDR2 SMNVEV (reference sequence). Trimming left V 7 bases short and J 1 base short, with 15 bases between. The CDR3 protein is CASTNRLGGTDTQYF. CDR3 DNA sequence: TGTGCCAGCACCAATCGACTCGGGGGCACAGATACGCAGTATTTT.

The genes are TRBV7-9 and TRBJ2-7, with 8 positions matching TRBD2. Germline CDR1 is SEHNR and CDR2 is FQNEAQ (reference sequence). The CDR3 consists of 16 residues. Trimming took 1 base from V and 2 from J; bases not matched to a gene: 7. The CDR3 protein is CASSLVGVAGTYEQYF. CDR3 bases: TGTGCCAGCAGCTTAGTCGGGGTAGCGGGAACCTACGAGCAGTACTTC.

The chain is built from TRBV9 and TRBJ2-1; possible D gene TRBD2, 7 bases. The germline gives CDR1 SGDLS, CDR2 YYNGEE. The CDR3 spans 16 residues. V gave up 4 bases and J gave up 8 bases, with 22 bases separating them. As DNA, the CDR3 is TGTGCCAGCAGCCCACACGCAGTGGGAGGGGGAGATGAGCAGTTCTTC. As protein: CASSPHAVGGGDEQFF.

This sequence joins TRBV5-1 and TRBJ1-3; TRBD1 agrees at 10 bases. V dropped 4 bases and J dropped 7; count of bases not matched to a gene: 8. The CDR3 has 15 residues. Germline assignment: CDR1 SGHRS and CDR2 YFSETQ. The CDR3 reads CASSVLTGGKNTIYF. The CDR3 DNA follows: TGCGCCAGCAGCGTCTTGACAGGGGGCAAGAACACCATATATTTT. Full variable domain (missing parts from reference TRBV5-1 and TRBJ1-3): KAGVTQTPRYLIKTRGQQVTLSCSPISGHRSVSWYQQTPGQGLQFLFEYFSETQRNKGNFPGRFSGRQFSNSRSEMNVSTLELGDSALYLCASSVLTGGKNTIYFGEGSWLTVV.

V usage is TRBV12-3 or TRBV12-4 and J usage is TRBJ2-1; possibly TRBD2 for D (7 bases). Deletions cut 7 bases from V and 2 bases from J, with 21 bases between. CDR3 size: 17 residues. CDR3 region: CASTPEWGGATYNEQFF. DNA of the CDR3: TGTGCCAGCACCCCCGAGTGGGGGGGGGCCACCTACAATGAGCAGTTCTTC.

This chain links TRBV12-3 or TRBV12-4 with TRBJ1-4, with D maybe TRBD1 (6 bases). This CDR3 spans 15 amino acids. V gave up 0 bases and J gave up 4 bases, with 9 bases separating them. The CDR3 sequence is CASSLAHRVNEKLFF. The CDR3 coding sequence is TGTGCCAGCAGTTTAGCGCACAGGGTTAATGAAAAACTGTTTTTT.

This clonotype has more than one count but fewer than ten. The rearrangement uses TRBV7-9 and TRBJ2-5; D is uncertain. V lost 5 bases and J lost 5, with 12 bases in between. The CDR3 is 13 residues long. Looked up from germline, CDR1 is SEHNR and CDR2 is FQNEAQ (reference sequence). Here the CDR3 reads CASSPTELETQYF. In DNA, the CDR3 is TGTGCCAGCAGCCCTACTGAGTTGGAGACCCAGTACTTC.

The chain uses TRBV6-5 and TRBJ2-7, with 10 bases that match TRBD2. This CDR3 contains 15 residues. Germline-derived CDR1 and CDR2 are MNHEY and SVGAGI. V lost 4 bases, J lost 4 bases, and 7 bases stayed unmatched. The CDR3 nucleotides read TGTGCCAGCAGTTTGCTAGCGGGGGCCCGTTACGAGCAGTACTTC. The encoded protein is CASSLLAGARYEQYF.

The chain recombines TRBV7-4 with TRBJ2-5; 9 positions agree with TRBD1. V was clipped by 6 bases and J by 4 bases; unmatched bases: 15. Germline V gene sequence: CDR1 SGHVT, CDR2 SQSDAQ. There are 17 residues in the CDR3. The CDR3 reads CASSLEGRDRERETQYF. The CDR3 coding sequence is TGTGCCAGCAGTCTAGAGGGTCGGGACAGGGAGAGAGAGACCCAGTACTTC.

The chain links TRBV27 to TRBJ1-2, with 9 nucleotides matching TRBD1. V lost 0 bases to trimming and J lost 8 bases; unmatched junction nucleotides: 13. The germline V gene encodes CDR1 MNHEY and CDR2 SMNVEV (reference sequence). CDR3 size: 17 residues. CDR3 DNA sequence: TGTGCCAGCAGTTTATCGATTAAAGGGGGACAGGGATCGGGCTACACCTTC. It translates to CASSLSIKGGQGSGYTF.

The V call is TRBV12-3 or TRBV12-4, the J call TRBJ2-2; 11 positions agree with TRBD2. The CDR3 is 16 amino acids. Losses at the gene ends were 10 bases for V and 3 bases for J; bases not matched to a gene: 10. The CDR3 DNA reads as TGTGCCATCTATAGCGGGAGGGCCTTTTACACCGGGGAGCTGTTTTTT. Translating it yields CAIYSGRAFYTGELFF.

The chain is built from TRBV12-3 or TRBV12-4 and TRBJ1-1, with D possibly being TRBD1 (6 bases). This CDR3 has 14 residues. The V and J ends lost 5 bases and 5 bases respectively, with 15 bases between them. DNA for the CDR3: TGTGCCAGCAGTCCAGGGGTACCGCCGACTGAAGCTTTCTTT. It is translated as CASSPGVPPTEAFF.

This clonotype was found a few times. The V gene is TRBV7-2, the J gene TRBJ2-7; 7 positions match TRBD1. Per the germline V gene, CDR1 is SGHTA and CDR2 is FQGNSA. V lost 3 bases and J lost 5; bases outside the gene matches: 10. The length of the CDR3 is 15 residues. The CDR3, as DNA: TGTGCCAGCAGCTTTAGGGAAACAGGGGTGAACGAGCAGTACTTC. The encoded protein is CASSFRETGVNEQYF.

V usage is TRBV27 and J usage is TRBJ2-2; D uncertain. Germline CDR1 is MNHEY and CDR2 is SMNVEV (reference sequence). The V end was cut by 5 bases, the J end by 8 bases, with 12 bases between. The CDR3 covers 13 residues. The CDR3 spells CASSAKLLGELFF. CDR3 bases: TGTGCCAGCAGTGCGAAACTCCTAGGGGAGCTGTTTTTT.